The text below deals with one T cell receptor beta chain. The target antigen is unknown. This sample is part of a study of OX40 agonist ivuxolimab in advanced cancers. In the study overall: Checkpoint inhibitors had been given previously to approximately 41% of patients. The study's findings and limits: The average count of expanded clones was higher among CD8+ T cells than among CD4+.

Trimming took off 6 bases at V and 0 bases at J, with 9 bases between the two ends. CDR1 SGHTA and CDR2 FQGTGA come from the germline V gene. This CDR3 has 13 residues. Method: immunoSEQ multiplex PCR; TCRdb's copy keeps in-frame clones and lacks some. This table has about 53,000 clones, 70% to 90% appearing once. V gene TRBV7-3 combines with J gene TRBJ2-7, with D perhaps matching TRBD1 or TRBD2 (5 bases each). The TCR comes from an adult with an advanced solid tumor such as melanoma, head and neck, liver or kidney cancer. The source material was CD4+ or CD8+ T cells sorted from blood, sampled in a trial of the OX40 agonist ivuxolimab. CDR3 amino acids: CASSPGASYEQYF. The CDR3 DNA reads TGTGCCAGCAGTCCCGGGGCCTCCTACGAGCAGTACTTC.